These 22 T cell receptor beta chains originate from one sample sequenced in a study of blood T cell repertoires in COVID-19. The method was immunoSEQ multiplex PCR; TCRdb's version includes in-frame clones alone and lacks a portion of them. The table lists 40,000 to 55,000 clones, 75% to 85% of them singletons. The specimen sequenced was peripheral blood. Receptor source: a man in his forties or fifties with acute or convalescent COVID-19.

This clone was seen a handful of times. The chain has TRBV5-6 and TRBJ2-7, with 8 bases that match TRBD1. The CDR3 extends over 14 amino acids. Germline values: CDR1 SGHDT, CDR2 YYEEEE. V lost 4 bases and J lost 6; bases outside the gene matches: 9. The CDR3 nucleotides read TGTGCCAGCAGCCAAATCTGGACAGGGACCGAGCAGTACGTC. Residues: CASSQIWTGTEQYV.

The V gene is TRBV11-2, the J gene TRBJ1-5; D gene uncertain. CDR1 and CDR2 (germline): SGHAT, FQNNGV. Trimming stripped 0 bases from V and 6 bases from J, with 6 bases between. The CDR3 consists of 13 residues. The chain's CDR3 is CASSLDFIQPQHF. CDR3 nucleotide sequence: TGTGCCAGCAGCTTAGATTTTATTCAGCCCCAGCATTTT.

This clone was picked up a small number of times. This chain links TRBV4-2 with TRBJ2-7; 8 nucleotides line up with TRBD2. The germline gives CDR1 LGHNA, CDR2 YNFKEQ. V lost 3 bases to trimming and J lost 4 bases; unmatched junction nucleotides: 8. The CDR3 runs to 15 residues. The chain's CDR3 is CASSHAGTSTYEQYF. In DNA form, the CDR3 reads TGTGCCAGCAGCCACGCCGGGACTAGTACGTACGAGCAGTACTTC.

The chain carries TRBV15 and TRBJ2-5; D call uncertain. Germline V gene data show CDR1 as LNHNV and CDR2 as YYDKDF (reference sequence). V lost 0 bases, J lost 3 bases, and 8 bases lay in between. The CDR3 sequence is 14 residues long. The CDR3 loop reads CATSRDYREETQYF. In DNA form, the CDR3 reads TGTGCCACCAGCAGAGATTACAGAGAAGAGACCCAGTACTTC.

This chain links TRBV5-6 with TRBJ2-3; 9 bases are shared with TRBD2. CDR1 is SGHDT, CDR2 YYEEEE, per germline. This CDR3 has 15 amino acids. The J segment lost 7 bases and the V segment lost 0 bases, leaving 6 bases of the junction unmatched. The CDR3 DNA is TGTGCCAGCAGCTTGGAGGGCGGGAGGGGAAATACGCAGTATTTT. This sequence encodes CASSLEGGRGNTQYF. Together with reference TRBV5-6 and TRBJ2-3, the CDR3 gives the full variable domain: DAGVTQSPTHLIKTRGQQVTLRCSPKSGHDTVSWYQQALGQGPQFIFQYYEEEERQRGNFPDRFSGHQFPNYSSELNVNALLLGDSALYLCASSLEGGRGNTQYFGPGTRLTVL.

The chain carries TRBV11-2 and TRBJ1-2; D uncertain. CDR3 size: 14 residues. Per the germline V gene, CDR1 is SGHAT and CDR2 is FQNNGV. V was pared by 0 bases and J by 1 base, with 6 bases between. This CDR3 reads CASSLENSNYGYTF. CDR3 nucleotides: TGTGCCAGCAGCTTAGAGAACAGTAACTATGGCTACACCTTC.

The genes are TRBV24-1 and TRBJ2-7, with TRBD1 matching over 7 bases. Germline CDR1 KGHDR, CDR2 SFDVKD. This CDR3 is 15 amino acids long. Trimming at V came to 3 bases and at J to 3 bases, leaving 7 bases not matched to a gene. CDR3 nucleotides: TGTGCCACCAGTGATCCCTCGACAGGGTACTACGAGCAGTACTTC. Protein product: CATSDPSTGYYEQYF.

The count of this clone is one. The CDR3 coding sequence is TGTGCCAGCACCTCTAGCGGGGGTTACAATGAGCAGTTCTTC. Amino acid sequence: CASTSSGGYNEQFF. This sequence joins TRBV7-2 and TRBJ2-1; TRBD2 agrees at 10 bases. Germline CDR1 reads SGHTA; CDR2 reads FQGNSA. V trimming: 7 bases; J trimming: 4 bases; junction bases outside the gene matches: 4. The CDR3 totals 14 residues. The entire variable domain, with the rest obtained from reference TRBV7-2 and TRBJ2-1, is as follows: GAGVSQSPSNKVTEKGKDVELRCDPISGHTALYWYRQSLGQGLEFLIYFQGNSAPDKSGLPSDRFSAERTGGSVSTLTIQRTQQEDSAVYLCASTSSGGYNEQFFGPGTRLTVL.

CDR3 DNA sequence: TGTGCGGGGGGGGACGTTGTATACAATGAGCAGTTCTTC. This translates into CAGGDVVYNEQFF. V gene TRBV30 combines with J gene TRBJ2-1; TRBD2 agrees at 7 bases. The germline CDR1 and CDR2 sequences are GTSNPN and SVGIG (reference sequence). This CDR3 comprises 13 residues.

The genes are TRBV3-1 (or the pseudogene TRBV3-2) and TRBJ2-7, with D tentatively TRBD2 (6 bases). The length of the CDR3 is 13 residues. Trimming took 2 bases from V and 4 from J, leaving 9 bases between them. Germline V gene sequence: CDR1 LGHDT, CDR2 YNNKEL (reference sequence). The CDR3 reads CASSQSREYEQYF. As DNA, the CDR3 is TGTGCCAGCAGCCAATCACGGGAGTACGAGCAGTACTTC.

The rearrangement joins TRBV19 to TRBJ1-5; D is possibly TRBD1 (5 bases). The germline V and J ends were trimmed by 7 bases and 4 bases, with 11 bases remaining between them. Germline CDR1 is LNHDA and CDR2 is SQIVND (reference sequence). This CDR3 is built from 13 residues. This CDR3 is CASTPRGNQPQHF. The CDR3 coding sequence is TGTGCCAGTACCCCTCGGGGGAATCAGCCCCAGCATTTT. Full variable domain (outside the CDR3, taken from reference TRBV19 and TRBJ1-5): DGGITQSPKYLFRKEGQNVTLSCEQNLNHDAMYWYRQDPGQGLRLIYYSQIVNDFQKGDIAEGYSVSREKKESFPLTVTSAQKNPTAFYLCASTPRGNQPQHFGDGTRLSIL.

This clone appeared a few times. The chain uses TRBV23-1 and TRBJ1-5, with 10 bases identical to TRBD1. TRBV23-1 falls under the ORF class, with uncertain function. Trimming at V came to 9 bases and at J to 5 bases, leaving 4 bases not matched to a gene. The CDR3 has 13 residues. The CDR3 region has the DNA TGCGCCAGGGACAGGGGGACGGATCAGCCCCAGCATTTT. Translated: CARDRGTDQPQHF.

V gene TRBV5-6 combines with J gene TRBJ2-1; 8 nucleotides match TRBD2. Per the germline V gene, CDR1 is SGHDT and CDR2 is YYEEEE. CDR3 length: 16 amino acids. Losses at the gene ends were 4 bases for V and 5 bases for J; bases not matched to a gene: 11. The CDR3 reads CASSLQSWRGDNEQFF. The CDR3 coding sequence is TGTGCCAGCAGCCTCCAAAGCTGGCGGGGGGACAATGAGCAGTTCTTC. The variable domain in full, completed from reference TRBV5-6 and TRBJ2-1, reads DAGVTQSPTHLIKTRGQQVTLRCSPKSGHDTVSWYQQALGQGPQFIFQYYEEEERQRGNFPDRFSGHQFPNYSSELNVNALLLGDSALYLCASSLQSWRGDNEQFFGPGTRLTVL.

This clone appeared many times. The chain couples TRBV6-4 to TRBJ2-1, with 12 nucleotides matching TRBD2. V lost 3 bases and J lost 6; bases outside the gene matches: 3. CDR1 is MRHNA, CDR2 SNTAGT, per germline. CDR3 length: 15 amino acids. CDR3 sequence reads: CASSETSGSPNEQFF. The CDR3 nucleotides read TGTGCCAGCAGTGAGACTAGCGGGAGCCCCAATGAGCAGTTCTTC.

This chain joins TRBV5-5 and TRBJ1-5; possible D gene TRBD1, 6 bases. Trimming cost V 0 bases and J 1 base, with 11 bases left between them. The V gene's germline CDR1 is SGHKS and CDR2 YYEKEE (reference sequence). CDR3 length: 16 amino acids. CDR3 bases: TGTGCCAGCAGCTTGGAAGGGGGATGGAGCAATCAGCCCCAGCATTTT. Its protein is CASSLEGGWSNQPQHF.

The CDR3 DNA follows: TGCGCCAGCAGCCGAGAGACAGGGACGAATGAAAAACTGTTTTTT. Translation: CASSRETGTNEKLFF. The chain is built from TRBV4-1 and TRBJ1-4; 7 nucleotides align to TRBD1. V trimming: 4 bases; J trimming: 5 bases; junction bases outside the gene matches: 7. Germline CDR1 reads MGHRA; CDR2 reads YSYEKL. The CDR3 contains 15 residues.

This rearrangement joins TRBV27 to TRBJ1-5; 9 bases are shared with TRBD1. CDR3 length: 16 amino acids. Germline trimming cut 6 bases from V and 0 bases from J; bases unmatched to any gene: 6. The V gene's germline CDR1 is MNHEY and CDR2 SMNVEV (reference sequence). CDR3 amino acids: CASRPGTGSSNQPQHF. The CDR3 DNA sequence: TGTGCCAGCAGGCCCGGGACAGGGAGTAGCAATCAGCCCCAGCATTTT.

V gene TRBV10-3 combines with J gene TRBJ1-3; weak D call: TRBD1 (5 bases). The germline V gene has CDR1 ENHRY and CDR2 SYGVKD. The V and J ends lost 0 bases and 0 bases respectively, with 24 bases between them. There are 21 residues in the CDR3. Written as DNA, the CDR3 is TGTGCCATCAGTGAGTCGGAGACAGTCGCGCGCCGCCCTTTCTCTGGAAACACCATATATTTT. Translated, it gives CAISESETVARRPFSGNTIYF.

The chain is built from TRBV21-1 and TRBJ2-7; TRBD2 is the table's D call and was not checked against the DNA. TRBV21-1 is assigned pseudogene status. The CDR3 length is 14 residues. The CDR3 nucleotides read TGTGCCAGCAGCATTATCGAGCGGGGGCCCGAGCAGTACGTC. Residues: CASSIIERGPEQYV.

The chain combines TRBV11-2 with TRBJ2-6, with 7 bases identical to TRBD1. Trimming at V came to 4 bases and at J to 4 bases, leaving 1 base not matched to a gene. CDR3 length: 14 amino acids. CDR1 and CDR2 from the germline V gene are SGHAT and FQNNGV. CDR3 bases: TGTGCCAGCAGCTCGGACAGGGGGGCCAACGTCCTGACTTTC. Protein: CASSSDRGANVLTF.

The chain couples TRBV5-1 to TRBJ2-1, with D unresolved. This CDR3 contains 12 residues. V gave up 1 base and J gave up 7 bases, with 6 bases separating them. Germline V gene lookup returns CDR1 SGHRS and CDR2 YFSETQ. The CDR3 DNA reads TGCGCCAGCAGCTTGATGGAGAATGAGCAGTTCTTC. Amino acids: CASSLMENEQFF.

The V and J genes are TRBV19 and TRBJ1-4; 7 bases agree with TRBD1. J lost 4 bases, V lost 4 bases, and 18 bases had no gene match. The CDR3 runs to 19 residues. CDR1 and CDR2 (germline): LNHDA, SQIVND (reference sequence). CDR3 sequence reads: CASSTDRGTANKGNEKLFF. CDR3 bases: TGTGCCAGTAGTACCGACAGAGGGACAGCCAACAAGGGTAATGAAAAACTGTTTTTT.